This TCR beta chain was sequenced for a study of cytomegalovirus exposure and HLA in healthy donors. Each donor was nominally healthy when sampled (though unrecorded immune exposures were likely). Primers included in the PCR were 60 Vbeta and 13 Jbeta primers. TCRdb keeps only in-frame clones here, not all; method: immunoSEQ multiplex PCR. This sample yields fewer than 300,000 clones, of which roughly 85% are seen a single time; 3.5% to 4.5% belongs to the top ten. This TCR derives from a man aged 40-55 years in good health and CMV-seropositive. Material for sequencing was PBMCs.

Written as DNA, the CDR3 is TGTGCCAGCAGCTGGGGGACTAGCGGGAGGCCCGAGCAGTACTTC. Translation: CASSWGTSGRPEQYF. J is TRBJ2-7 and V is TRBV5-4, with 15 bases that match TRBD2. The V and J ends lost 3 bases and 6 bases, in that order; junction bases with no gene match: 4. The CDR3 extends over 15 amino acids. Looked up from germline, CDR1 is SGHNT and CDR2 is YYREEE (reference sequence). The complete variable domain, with remaining parts taken from reference TRBV5-4 and TRBJ2-7, reads ETGVTQSPTHLIKTRGQQVTLRCSSQSGHNTVSWYQQALGQGPQFIFQYYREEENGRGNFPPRFSGLQFPNYSSELNVNALELDDSALYLCASSWGTSGRPEQYFGPGTRLTVT.